A selection of T cell receptor beta chains follows, all from one sample in a study of blood T cell repertoires in COVID-19. Using immunoSEQ multiplex PCR, the repertoire was profiled, and TCRdb retains in-frame clones only, with some absent. The sample lists a few hundred thousand clones, roughly nine tenths occurring once. Sequencing input: PBMCs or T cells enriched from blood (not recorded which). The receptors shown here come from a woman under 30 in a cohort exposed to, infected with or recovered from COVID-19 (not recorded which). The CDR3 runs from the conserved cysteine through the conserved F or W. Each record gives: clone size, CDR3 length, D gene, V gene, J gene, CDR3 protein, CDR3 DNA. The D gene is left open where the match is weak. Clone size appears in some rows only: once, few, many, or a class for an expanded clone.

size: .; length: 14; D: TRBD1; V: TRBV25-1; J: TRBJ1-1; CDR3: CASTRTGGATEAFF; DNA: TGTGCCAGCACTCGGACAGGGGGGGCCACTGAAGCTTTCTTT
size: .; length: 14; D: .; V: TRBV19; J: TRBJ1-5; CDR3: CASSATGGNQPQHF; DNA: TGTGCCAGTAGTGCAACAGGCGGCAATCAGCCCCAGCATTTT
size: .; length: 13; D: .; V: TRBV2; J: TRBJ1-4; CDR3: CASRQQSNEKLFF; DNA: TGTGCCAGCAGACAGCAGTCTAATGAAAAACTGTTTTTT
size: .; length: 19; D: TRBD1; V: TRBV6-2/TRBV6-3; J: TRBJ2-6; CDR3: CASSYRGDRDLSGANVLTF; DNA: TGTGCCAGCAGTTACCGAGGTGACAGGGATCTCTCTGGGGCCAACGTCCTGACTTTC
size: .; length: 13; D: .; V: TRBV7-9; J: TRBJ2-1; CDR3: CASSPPGGNEQFF; DNA: TGTGCCAGCAGCCCCCCCGGCGGGAACGAGCAGTTCTTC
size: .; length: 11; D: .; V: TRBV19; J: TRBJ1-1; CDR3: CASSIQSEAFF; DNA: TGTGCCAGTAGTATACAGTCTGAAGCTTTCTTT
size: .; length: 12; D: .; V: TRBV27; J: TRBJ1-5; CDR3: CASSFIGQPQHF; DNA: TGTGCCAGCAGTTTTATCGGTCAGCCCCAGCATTTT
size: .; length: 14; D: .; V: TRBV3-1/TRBV3-2; J: TRBJ1-6; CDR3: CASSLNTYNSPLHF; DNA: TGTGCCAGCAGCCTTAATACCTATAATTCACCCCTCCACTTT
size: .; length: 14; D: TRBD1; V: TRBV7-3; J: TRBJ2-7; CDR3: CASSPTRGSDEQYF; DNA: TGTGCCAGCAGCCCCACCAGGGGGTCCGACGAGCAGTACTTC
size: .; length: 12; D: .; V: TRBV6-5; J: TRBJ2-3; CDR3: CASSSSTDTQYF; DNA: TGTGCCAGCAGTTCTAGCACAGATACGCAGTATTTT
size: .; length: 14; D: .; V: TRBV27; J: TRBJ2-7; CDR3: CASGLRQGAGEQYF; DNA: TGTGCCAGCGGCCTCCGACAGGGCGCGGGGGAGCAGTACTTC
size: once; length: 14; D: .; V: TRBV5-6; J: TRBJ1-6; CDR3: CASSLGQNNSPLHF; DNA: TGTGCCAGCAGCTTGGGACAGAATAATTCACCCCTCCACTTT
size: .; length: 15; D: .; V: TRBV9; J: TRBJ2-1; CDR3: CASSVVPTKDNEQFF; DNA: TGTGCCAGCAGCGTAGTGCCGACTAAGGACAATGAGCAGTTCTTC
size: .; length: 14; D: TRBD1; V: TRBV15; J: TRBJ2-1; CDR3: CATSDRDTYNEQFF; DNA: TGTGCCACCTCCGACAGGGACACCTACAATGAGCAGTTCTTC
size: .; length: 16; D: TRBD1; V: TRBV6-5; J: TRBJ1-2; CDR3: CASSFSGTGASYGYTF; DNA: TGTGCCAGCAGTTTTTCCGGGACAGGGGCCTCCTATGGCTACACCTTC
size: once; length: 14; D: TRBD1; V: TRBV4-1; J: TRBJ1-1; CDR3: CASSLYRGNTEAFF; DNA: TGCGCCAGCAGCCTTTACAGGGGGAACACTGAAGCTTTCTTT
size: .; length: 11; D: .; V: TRBV25-1; J: TRBJ2-1; CDR3: CASSPDSEQFF; DNA: TGTGCCAGCAGTCCCGATAGTGAGCAGTTCTTC
size: once; length: 16; D: .; V: TRBV5-1; J: TRBJ1-1; CDR3: CASSLGTGLENTEAFF; DNA: TGCGCCAGCAGCTTGGGTACAGGGCTAGAGAACACTGAAGCTTTCTTT
size: few; length: 17; D: .; V: TRBV7-2; J: TRBJ1-5; CDR3: CASSTWTAEMGNQPQHF; DNA: TGTGCCAGCAGCACCTGGACAGCAGAGATGGGCAATCAGCCCCAGCATTTT
size: .; length: 15; D: TRBD1; V: TRBV19; J: TRBJ1-4; CDR3: CASSIRGQGNEKLFF; DNA: TGTGCCAGTAGTATTAGGGGACAGGGCAACGAAAAACTGTTTTTT
size: .; length: 17; D: TRBD2; V: TRBV5-1; J: TRBJ2-7; CDR3: CASSKGTSGIRPGEQYF; DNA: TGCGCCAGCTCAAAAGGGACTAGCGGGATCCGGCCGGGTGAGCAGTACTTC
size: .; length: 14; D: TRBD1; V: TRBV27; J: TRBJ1-6; CDR3: CASSGNRGDTPLHF; DNA: TGTGCCAGCAGCGGGAACAGGGGGGATACACCCCTCCACTTT
size: .; length: 15; D: .; V: TRBV28; J: TRBJ1-5; CDR3: CASSRTRGGNQPQHF; DNA: TGTGCCAGCAGTAGGACCCGGGGAGGCAATCAGCCCCAGCATTTT
size: .; length: 13; D: .; V: TRBV5-4; J: TRBJ1-2; CDR3: CASSPDNNYGYTF; DNA: TGTGCCAGCAGCCCAGACAATAACTATGGCTACACCTTC
size: .; length: 20; D: TRBD1; V: TRBV19; J: TRBJ2-6; CDR3: CATDSKGIGTGDHGANVLTF; DNA: TGTGCCACCGATAGTAAGGGGATCGGGACAGGGGACCATGGGGCCAACGTCCTGACTTTC
size: few; length: 16; D: .; V: TRBV5-1; J: TRBJ2-3; CDR3: CASSWGNSGSTDTQYF; DNA: TGCGCCAGCAGCTGGGGTAATAGCGGAAGCACAGATACGCAGTATTTT
size: .; length: 15; D: TRBD1; V: TRBV11-1; J: TRBJ2-1; CDR3: CASSSQQGAENEQFF; DNA: TGTGCCAGCAGCTCCCAACAGGGGGCTGAGAATGAGCAGTTCTTC
size: .; length: 15; D: TRBD1; V: TRBV5-6; J: TRBJ2-5; CDR3: CASSPGGAGMETQYF; DNA: TGTGCCAGCAGCCCAGGGGGCGCTGGGATGGAGACCCAGTACTTC
size: once; length: 8; D: .; V: TRBV10-1; J: TRBJ1-1; CDR3: CAATGAFF; DNA: TGCGCCGCAACGGGGGCTTTCTTT
size: .; length: 15; D: TRBD2; V: TRBV19; J: TRBJ2-7; CDR3: CASSRASGNSYEQYF; DNA: TGTGCCAGTAGTAGGGCTAGCGGGAACTCCTACGAGCAGTACTTC